This TCR beta chain was retrieved from a study of Ad26.COV2.S vaccination and SARS-CoV-2 variants. Study overall: Participants got Ad26.COV2.S intramuscularly, once or twice 56 days apart.

The V gene lost 7 bases and the J gene lost 2 bases, with 14 bases spanning the gap. The CDR3 loop spans 14 amino acids. The germline gives CDR1 MDHEN, CDR2 SYDVKM. Treatment given: around 19 received Ad26.COV2.S at low or high dose, single or two shots; about 5 received placebo; per-sample allocation not given. Collection of samples fell on day 63 after the first vaccine or placebo injection. Sequencing used immunoSEQ multiplex PCR; TCRdb keeps in-frame clones, though not all of them. The sample includes about 480,000 clones, around 90% seen only once; the top ten take around 13%. The rearrangement joins TRBV28 to TRBJ1-1; maybe TRBD1 (5 bases). The sequence came from a person aged 18-60 years who received the Ad26.COV2.S COVID-19 vaccine or a placebo. The source was peripheral blood, collected in a trial of Ad26.COV2.S vaccine versus placebo. The CDR3 protein is CASTQSGANTEAFF. For the CDR3, the DNA is TGTGCCAGCACCCAATCCGGGGCTAACACTGAAGCTTTCTTT.